The 9 T cell receptor beta chains in this list originate from one sample, sequenced in a study of blood T cell repertoires in COVID-19. Sequencing used immunoSEQ multiplex PCR; TCRdb keeps in-frame clones, though not all of them. The data show over 60,000 clones, with 90% seen just once and under 0.65% held by the top ten. Sequencing was done on a sample of peripheral blood. Receptor source: a man in his forties or fifties with COVID-19, enrolled during active disease.

The CDR3 region is CASSYSTSGGYEQYF. The CDR3 DNA is TGTGCCAGCAGTTACTCGACTAGCGGGGGGTACGAGCAGTACTTC. The V and J genes are TRBV6-6 and TRBJ2-7; 13 bases are shared with TRBD2. V lost 0 bases and J lost 4; bases outside the gene matches: 0. The germline V gene has CDR1 MNHNY and CDR2 SVGAGI (reference sequence). This CDR3 contains 15 residues.

V is TRBV19 and J is TRBJ2-2, with D perhaps TRBD1 (6 bases). The CDR3 is 14 residues long. The V end was cut by 11 bases, the J end by 0 bases, with 13 bases between. Germline loops: CDR1 LNHDA, CDR2 SQIVND (reference sequence). The CDR3 sequence is CAGRQVANTGELFF. The CDR3 region has the DNA TGTGCCGGCCGACAGGTTGCGAACACCGGGGAGCTGTTTTTT.

The chain links TRBV5-1 to TRBJ2-5; 9 nucleotides align to TRBD2. V dropped 2 bases and J dropped 5; count of bases not matched to a gene: 4. Germline V lookup: CDR1 SGHRS, CDR2 YFSETQ. CDR3 size: 14 residues. CDR3 residues: CASSFSGSGETQYF. CDR3 coding DNA: TGCGCCAGCAGCTTTAGCGGGAGCGGGGAGACCCAGTACTTC. The full variable domain, with the rest looked up from reference TRBV5-1 and TRBJ2-5, is KAGVTQTPRYLIKTRGQQVTLSCSPISGHRSVSWYQQTPGQGLQFLFEYFSETQRNKGNFPGRFSGRQFSNSRSEMNVSTLELGDSALYLCASSFSGSGETQYFGPGTRLLVL.

The V and J genes are TRBV28 and TRBJ2-7, with D maybe TRBD1 (5 bases). The CDR3 spans 15 residues. Trimming pared 1 base from V and 3 bases from J, leaving 13 bases between. Germline lookup yields CDR1 MDHEN and CDR2 SYDVKM. The chain's CDR3 is CASSLSTAPLYEQYF. DNA for the CDR3: TGTGCCAGCAGTTTATCGACAGCCCCCCTCTACGAGCAGTACTTC.

The V gene is TRBV5-1, the J gene TRBJ1-4; TRBD1 is a possible D gene (5 bases). This CDR3 is 15 amino acids long. V shed 3 bases and J shed 7 bases, with 16 bases lying between them. CDR1 and CDR2 (germline): SGHRS, YFSETQ. CDR3 sequence: CASSSTDGAGEKLFF. In DNA, the CDR3 is TGCGCCAGCAGCTCCACGGATGGGGCCGGTGAAAAACTGTTTTTT.

This clone was seen a handful of times. This chain joins TRBV19 and TRBJ1-1; 8 positions agree with TRBD1. Unmatched junction bases numbered 3, after V lost 3 bases and J lost 6 bases. CDR3 length: 13 amino acids. Germline V gives CDR1 LNHDA, CDR2 SQIVND (reference sequence). The CDR3 region is CASSMDRVAEAFF. The CDR3 DNA reads as TGTGCCAGTAGTATGGACAGGGTCGCTGAAGCTTTCTTT.

This clone was detected only a few times. The chain carries TRBV5-8 and TRBJ2-7; no reliable D call. Germline CDR1 is SGHTS and CDR2 is YDEGEE. The CDR3 has 13 residues. V lost 4 bases and J lost 8, with 16 bases in between. The CDR3 spells CASSLVRSLKQYF. CDR3 in DNA: TGTGCCAGCAGCCTTGTACGGTCCTTGAAGCAGTACTTC.

This chain uses TRBV30 with TRBJ2-7; D possibly corresponds to TRBD1 (6 bases). This CDR3 is built from 13 residues. Trimming took 4 bases from V and 0 from J, leaving 10 bases between them. Germline CDR1 reads GTSNPN; CDR2 reads SVGIG (reference sequence). The CDR3 region is CAWTAGASYEQYF. The CDR3 nucleotides are TGTGCCTGGACCGCAGGGGCCTCCTACGAGCAGTACTTC.

The V call is TRBV19, the J call TRBJ2-2; unclear D gene. Germline lookup yields CDR1 LNHDA and CDR2 SQIVND (reference sequence). Trimming left V 1 base short and J 8 bases short, with 14 bases between. The CDR3 spans 15 residues. The CDR3 DNA reads as TGTGCCAGTAGTATAGCGTTGCGCGCCTTAGGGGAGCTGTTTTTT. It translates to CASSIALRALGELFF. Variable domain in full (rest from reference TRBV19 and TRBJ2-2): DGGITQSPKYLFRKEGQNVTLSCEQNLNHDAMYWYRQDPGQGLRLIYYSQIVNDFQKGDIAEGYSVSREKKESFPLTVTSAQKNPTAFYLCASSIALRALGELFFGEGSRLTVL.